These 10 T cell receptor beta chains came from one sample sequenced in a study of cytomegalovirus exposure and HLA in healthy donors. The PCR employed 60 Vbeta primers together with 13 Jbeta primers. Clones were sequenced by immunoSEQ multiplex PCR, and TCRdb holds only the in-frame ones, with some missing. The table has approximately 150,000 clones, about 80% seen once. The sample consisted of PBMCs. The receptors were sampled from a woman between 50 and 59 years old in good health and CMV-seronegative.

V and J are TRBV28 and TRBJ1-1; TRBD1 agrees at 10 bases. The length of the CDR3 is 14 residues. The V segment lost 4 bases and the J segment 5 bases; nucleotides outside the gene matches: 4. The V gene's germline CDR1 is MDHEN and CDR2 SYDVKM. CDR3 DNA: TGTGCCAGCAGTTCGACAGGGGGCTGGACTGAAGCTTTCTTT. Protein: CASSSTGGWTEAFF.

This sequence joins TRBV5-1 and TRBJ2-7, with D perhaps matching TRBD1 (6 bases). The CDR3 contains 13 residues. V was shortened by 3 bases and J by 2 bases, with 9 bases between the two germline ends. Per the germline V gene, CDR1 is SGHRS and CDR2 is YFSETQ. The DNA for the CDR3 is TGCGCCAGCAGCTCGGACAGTGCCTACGAGCAGTACTTC. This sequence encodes CASSSDSAYEQYF.

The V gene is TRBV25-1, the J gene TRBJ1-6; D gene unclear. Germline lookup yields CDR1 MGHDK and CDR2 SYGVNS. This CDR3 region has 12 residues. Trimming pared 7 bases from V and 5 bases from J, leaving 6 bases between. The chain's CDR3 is CASNANNSPLHF. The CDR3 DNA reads TGTGCCAGCAACGCGAATAATTCACCCCTCCACTTT.

CDR3: CASRETGDYGYTF. The CDR3 DNA follows: TGTGCCAGCAGAGAGACAGGGGACTATGGCTACACCTTC. The chain uses TRBV27 and TRBJ1-2, with 8 bases lining up with TRBD1. The CDR3 extends over 13 amino acids. Germline V gene sequence: CDR1 MNHEY, CDR2 SMNVEV (reference sequence). Germline trimming cut 6 bases from V and 3 bases from J; bases unmatched to any gene: 3.

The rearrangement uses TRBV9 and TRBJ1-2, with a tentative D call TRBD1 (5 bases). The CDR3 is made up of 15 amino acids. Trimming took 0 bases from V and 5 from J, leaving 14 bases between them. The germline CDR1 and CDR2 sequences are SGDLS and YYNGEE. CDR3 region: CASSVGPSGGYGYTF. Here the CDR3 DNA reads TGTGCCAGCAGCGTAGGTCCTTCTGGGGGGTATGGCTACACCTTC.

The CDR3 sequence is CASSLVLRGPSNTGELFF. CDR3 sequence (DNA): TGTGCCAGCAGCTTAGTATTGCGGGGGCCCTCGAACACCGGGGAGCTGTTTTTT. The chain has TRBV7-2 and TRBJ2-2, with D possibly TRBD2 on 7 matching bases. The CDR3 consists of 18 residues. Deletions cut 1 base from V and 0 bases from J, with 15 bases between. Per the germline V gene, CDR1 is SGHTA and CDR2 is FQGNSA.

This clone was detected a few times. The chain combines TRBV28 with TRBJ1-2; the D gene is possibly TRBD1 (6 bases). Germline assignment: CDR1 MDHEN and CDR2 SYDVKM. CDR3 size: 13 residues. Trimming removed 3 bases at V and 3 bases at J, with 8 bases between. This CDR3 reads CASSFRGYYGYTF. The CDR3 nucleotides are TGTGCCAGCAGTTTCAGGGGTTACTATGGCTACACCTTC.

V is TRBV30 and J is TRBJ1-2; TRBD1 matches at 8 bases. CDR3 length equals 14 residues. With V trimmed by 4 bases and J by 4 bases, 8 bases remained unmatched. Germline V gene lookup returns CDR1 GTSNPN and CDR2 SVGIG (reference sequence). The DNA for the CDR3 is TGTGCCTGGACCCGATTTGGACAGGGCTATGGCTACACCTTC. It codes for CAWTRFGQGYGYTF.

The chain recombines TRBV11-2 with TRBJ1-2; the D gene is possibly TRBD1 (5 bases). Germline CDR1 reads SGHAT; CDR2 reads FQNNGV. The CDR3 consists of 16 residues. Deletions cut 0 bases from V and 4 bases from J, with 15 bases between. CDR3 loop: CASSLDLRQRVYGYTF. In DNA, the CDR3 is TGTGCCAGCAGCTTAGATTTGAGACAGCGAGTCTATGGCTACACCTTC. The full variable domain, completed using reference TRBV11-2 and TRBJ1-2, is EAGVAQSPRYKIIEKRQSVAFWCNPISGHATLYWYQQILGQGPKLLIQFQNNGVVDDSQLPKDRFSAERLKGVDSTLKIQPAKLEDSAVYLCASSLDLRQRVYGYTFGSGTRLTVV.

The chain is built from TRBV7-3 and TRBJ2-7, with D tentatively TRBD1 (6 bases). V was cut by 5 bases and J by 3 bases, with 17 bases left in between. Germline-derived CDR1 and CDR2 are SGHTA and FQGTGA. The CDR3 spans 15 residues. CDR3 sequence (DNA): TGTGCCAGCAGCCCTATCCCGGGACAAATCTACGAGCAGTACTTC. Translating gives CASSPIPGQIYEQYF.